A single sample gave rise to the 12 T cell receptor beta chains below, sequenced in a study of siplizumab effects on memory and regulatory T cells. Generated by immunoSEQ multiplex PCR, the TCRdb table keeps only in-frame clones and is missing some. The table lists about 94,000 clones, approximately 93% of them singletons. Sequenced input: non-Treg CD4+ T cells sorted from blood. These receptors came from a human donor in good health.

This clone was detected once. The chain couples TRBV19 to TRBJ1-5, with D hard to call. The length of the CDR3 is 13 residues. Germline V gene data show CDR1 as LNHDA and CDR2 as SQIVND (reference sequence). V lost 3 bases, J lost 3 bases, and 6 bases lay in between. CDR3 loop: CASSIEHNQPQHF. In DNA form, the CDR3 reads TGTGCCAGTAGTATTGAGCACAATCAGCCCCAGCATTTT.

This rearrangement joins TRBV19 to TRBJ2-7; weak D call: TRBD1 (6 bases). Trimming took off 10 bases at V and 4 bases at J, with 20 bases between the two ends. This CDR3 spans 14 amino acids. The V gene's germline CDR1 is LNHDA and CDR2 SQIVND (reference sequence). Here the CDR3 reads CAIREGHLVYEQYF. The CDR3 DNA sequence: TGTGCCATCAGAGAGGGACATTTGGTATACGAGCAGTACTTC.

The chain joins TRBV5-8 to TRBJ1-3, with D uncertain. The V end was cut by 0 bases, the J end by 0 bases, with 16 bases between. Germline CDR1 reads SGHTS; CDR2 reads YDEGEE. The CDR3 is made up of 18 amino acids. The CDR3 loop reads CASSLEVLQSTSGNTIYF. CDR3 in DNA: TGTGCCAGCAGCTTGGAGGTCCTTCAATCTACCTCTGGAAACACCATATATTTT.

Notes on this clone: Different DNA sequences within this sample yield the same CDR3. The V call is TRBV27, the J call TRBJ1-2; D remains unclear. Germline values: CDR1 MNHEY, CDR2 SMNVEV (reference sequence). Trimming shortened V by 2 bases and J by 2 bases, and 6 bases separated the two germline ends. The CDR3 has 13 residues. The CDR3 sequence is CASSLGGNYGYTF. In DNA, the CDR3 is TGTGCCAGCAGTTTAGGCGGGAACTATGGCTACACCTTC.

The J gene is TRBJ2-1, the V gene TRBV10-3, with TRBD2 matching 8 bases. V was clipped by 3 bases and J by 15 bases; unmatched bases: 7. This CDR3 has 12 residues. The germline CDR1 and CDR2 sequences are ENHRY and SYGVKD. CDR3 coding DNA: TGTGCCATCAGTGATAGGCGGGGGGCAGCGTTCTTC. It codes for CAISDRRGAAFF.

The V gene is TRBV6-1, the J gene TRBJ2-7; D might be TRBD2 (6 bases). Looked up from germline, CDR1 is MNHNS and CDR2 is SASEGT. The CDR3 is made up of 15 amino acids. Between the trimmed V and J ends, which lost 6 bases and 3 bases, there was a span of 18 bases. CDR3 DNA: TGTGCCAGCAGCCTAGAGGTAGCGGCTAACTACGAGCAGTACTTC. Its protein product is CASSLEVAANYEQYF.

V and J are TRBV6-5 and TRBJ1-3; 7 bases match TRBD1. This CDR3 comprises 14 residues. The V segment lost 7 bases and the J segment 4 bases; nucleotides outside the gene matches: 7. The germline gives CDR1 MNHEY, CDR2 SVGAGI. This chain's CDR3 is CASKKGAGGNTIYF. CDR3 DNA: TGTGCCAGCAAGAAGGGGGCGGGGGGAAACACCATATATTTT.

This sequence joins TRBV27 and TRBJ2-1, with D possibly matching TRBD2 (6 bases). The germline V gene has CDR1 MNHEY and CDR2 SMNVEV (reference sequence). Deletions cut 2 bases from V and 0 bases from J, with 11 bases between. This CDR3 is 16 amino acids long. DNA of the CDR3: TGTGCCAGCAGTTTAAGGGGAGGTGGCTCCTACAATGAGCAGTTCTTC. Encoded protein: CASSLRGGGSYNEQFF.

The chain couples TRBV30 to TRBJ1-5; tentatively, D is TRBD1 (5 bases). V was cut by 7 bases and J by 4 bases, with 17 bases left in between. Looked up from germline, CDR1 is GTSNPN and CDR2 is SVGIG (reference sequence). The CDR3 contains 14 residues. CDR3 nucleotide sequence: TGTGCCTTTGAGGAAGGGGATCGGAATCAGCCCCAGCATTTT. This encodes CAFEEGDRNQPQHF.

The chain carries TRBV7-9 and TRBJ1-2; no reliable D call. V was pared by 1 base and J by 6 bases, with 18 bases between. This CDR3 is 16 amino acids long. Germline V gene data show CDR1 as SEHNR and CDR2 as FQNEAQ (reference sequence). CDR3 sequence (DNA): TGTGCCAGCAGCTTAGGTGACGGGAAGGGTCGGCATGGCTACACCTTC. Translated: CASSLGDGKGRHGYTF.

Here the CDR3 DNA reads TGTGCCAGCAGCCAAGATCGGGTGCGGCAAGAGACCCAGTACTTC. It encodes CASSQDRVRQETQYF. V gene TRBV4-2 combines with J gene TRBJ2-5, with no clear D. Trimming removed 0 bases from V and 2 bases from J, with 10 bases in between. This CDR3 comprises 15 residues. Germline V gene sequence: CDR1 LGHNA, CDR2 YNFKEQ.

This clone was seen just once. The chain is built from TRBV5-1 and TRBJ2-7; D is ambiguous. Germline CDR1 reads SGHRS; CDR2 reads YFSETQ. This CDR3 region has 9 residues. V gave up 6 bases and J gave up 3 bases, with 1 base separating them. CDR3 loop: CASNYEQYF. CDR3 sequence (DNA): TGCGCCAGCAACTACGAGCAGTACTTC.